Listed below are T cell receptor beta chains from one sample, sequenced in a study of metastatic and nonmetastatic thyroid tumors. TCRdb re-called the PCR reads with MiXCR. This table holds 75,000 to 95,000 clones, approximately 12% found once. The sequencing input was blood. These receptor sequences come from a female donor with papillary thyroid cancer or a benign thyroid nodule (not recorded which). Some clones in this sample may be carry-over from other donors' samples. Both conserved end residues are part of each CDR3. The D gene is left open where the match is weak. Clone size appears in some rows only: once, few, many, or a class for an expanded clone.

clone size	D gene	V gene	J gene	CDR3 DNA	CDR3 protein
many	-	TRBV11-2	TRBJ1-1	TGTGCCAGCAGCTTAACAGGAGGAGTGAGCACTGAAGCTTTCTTT	CASSLTGGVSTEAFF
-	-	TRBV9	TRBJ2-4	TGTGCCAGCAGCGTAAGTGGGATGGGGAACATTCAGTACTTC	CASSVSGMGNIQYF
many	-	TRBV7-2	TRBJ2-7	TGTGCCAGCAGCGCAACCCTAAACGAGCAGTACTTC	CASSATLNEQYF
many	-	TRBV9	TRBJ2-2	TGTGCCAGCAGCGGAGAGATCGGGGAGCTGTTTTTT	CASSGEIGELFF
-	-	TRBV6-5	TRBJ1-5	TGTGCCAGCAGTTACGGGTCAGGGGTCGGGGAGCCCCAGCATTTT	CASSYGSGVGEPQHF
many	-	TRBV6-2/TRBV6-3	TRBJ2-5	TGTGCCAGCAGTTACTCGATAGGGGCCGACCACCCAAGAGAGACCCAGTACTTC	CASSYSIGADHPRETQYF
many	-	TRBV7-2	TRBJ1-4	TGTGCCAGCAGCTTGGGCCAAGGGGAAAAACTGTTTTTT	CASSLGQGEKLFF
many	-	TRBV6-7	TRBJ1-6	TGTGCCAGCAGCCTCCTGGGGGGCCGACTTAATTCACCCCTCCACTTT	CASSLLGGRLNSPLHF
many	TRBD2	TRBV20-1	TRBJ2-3	TGCAGTGCGAGCGGGGACTCCACAGATACGCAGTATTTT	CSASGDSTDTQYF
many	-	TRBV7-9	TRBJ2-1	TGTGCCAGCAGCTTAGTGCGGTTCTCCTACAATGAGCAGTTCTTC	CASSLVRFSYNEQFF
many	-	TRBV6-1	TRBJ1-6	TGTGCCAGCAGCAGACCTACGACGGATTCACCCCTCCACTTT	CASSRPTTDSPLHF
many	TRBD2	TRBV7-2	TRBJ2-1	TGTGCCAGCAGCTTAGACCCCGGGACTAGACAGTTCTTC	CASSLDPGTRQFF
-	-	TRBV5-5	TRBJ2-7	TGTGCCAGCAGCTTGGAGGGATTGGAGCAGTACTTC	CASSLEGLEQYF
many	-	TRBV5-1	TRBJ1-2	TGCGCCAGCAGCCTAGGGACAACTAACTATGGCTACACCTTC	CASSLGTTNYGYTF
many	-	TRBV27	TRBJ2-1	TGTGCCAGCAGCTTGAGCGGTCCCTCCTACAATGAGCAGTTCTTC	CASSLSGPSYNEQFF
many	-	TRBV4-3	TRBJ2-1	TGCGCCAGCAGCCAAGAGCCGGGAGATGTAGCGCAGTTCTTC	CASSQEPGDVAQFF
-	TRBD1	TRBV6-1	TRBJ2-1	TGTGCCAGCAGTCCTAGGGGGCAGGCATACAATGAGCAGTTCTTC	CASSPRGQAYNEQFF
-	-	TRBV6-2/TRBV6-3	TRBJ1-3	TGTGCCAGCAGTTACTCTGTGGGAGGGTGGAACACCATATATTTT	CASSYSVGGWNTIYF
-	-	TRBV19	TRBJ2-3	TGTGCCAGTAGTAATCTAGCGTCTAGCACAGATACGCGGTATTTT	CASSNLASSTDTRYF
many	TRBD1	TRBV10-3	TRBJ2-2	TGTGCCATCAGTGGACAGGGGAATGGACCCGGGGAGCTGTTTTTT	CAISGQGNGPGELFF
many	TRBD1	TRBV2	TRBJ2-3	TGTGCCAGCAGTCGGGACAGGAGCACAGATACGCAGTATTTT	CASSRDRSTDTQYF
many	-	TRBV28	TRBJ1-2	TGTGCCAGCAGTTGGCTACAGGACTATGGCTACACCTTC	CASSWLQDYGYTF
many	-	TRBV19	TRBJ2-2	TGTGCCAGTAGAGTAACAGCGAACACCGGGGAGCTGTTTTTT	CASRVTANTGELFF
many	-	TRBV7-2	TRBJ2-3	TGTGCCAGCAGCTTAAGGCTAGCGAGCACAGATACGCAGTATTTT	CASSLRLASTDTQYF
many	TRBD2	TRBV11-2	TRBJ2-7	TGTGCCAGCAGCCAAGGGAGCGGGAGGATTCCCTACGAGCAGTACTTC	CASSQGSGRIPYEQYF
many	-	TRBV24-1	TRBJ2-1	TGTGCCACCAGTGTCGGAGGCAATGAGCAGTTCTTC	CATSVGGNEQFF
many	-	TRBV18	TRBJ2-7	TGTGCCAGCTCACTGACCTCCCCTACCTTGGATCCCTACGAGCAGTACTTC	CASSLTSPTLDPYEQYF
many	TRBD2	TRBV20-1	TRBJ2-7	TGCAGTGCTTCGGGACTAGTGGGGGAGCAGTACTTC	CSASGLVGEQYF
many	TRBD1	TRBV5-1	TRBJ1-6	TGCGCCAGCAGCTTGGGACAGGGGGTTGGTTCACCCCTCCACTTT	CASSLGQGVGSPLHF
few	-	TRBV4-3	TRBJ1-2	TGCGCCAGCAGCCAAGATTTGGGGCTTAGCTATGGCTACACCTTC	CASSQDLGLSYGYTF
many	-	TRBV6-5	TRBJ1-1	TGTGCCAGCAGTTACGGCAGGAGCGAGACTGAAGCTTTCTTT	CASSYGRSETEAFF
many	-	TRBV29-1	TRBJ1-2	TGCAGCGTTTTAAGCGGTATGGGCTACACCTTC	CSVLSGMGYTF
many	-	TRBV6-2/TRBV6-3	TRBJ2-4	TGTGCCAGCAGTGGCATGGAAAACATTCAGTACTTC	CASSGMENIQYF
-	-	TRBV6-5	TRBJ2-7	TGTGCCAGCAGTTACTCGAGGTGGGGGTGGGCGCGTGAGCAGTACTTC	CASSYSRWGWAREQYF
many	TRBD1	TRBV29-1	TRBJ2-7	TGCAGCGTTGCGGACAGGTACTCCTACGAGCAGTACTTC	CSVADRYSYEQYF
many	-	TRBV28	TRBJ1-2	TGTGCCAGCAGTACCTCGACAGAAAACTATGGCTACACCTTC	CASSTSTENYGYTF
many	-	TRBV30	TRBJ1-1	TGTGCCTGGAGTGCTAGCAGGGCTTACACTGAAGCTTTCTTT	CAWSASRAYTEAFF
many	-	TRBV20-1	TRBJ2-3	TGCAGTGCTAGGGTGGATTCGGGAGCACCTAGCACAGATACGCAGTATTTT	CSARVDSGAPSTDTQYF
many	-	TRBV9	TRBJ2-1	TGTGCCAGCAGCGTGAACTACAATGAGCAGTTCTTC	CASSVNYNEQFF
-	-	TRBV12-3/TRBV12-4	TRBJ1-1	TGTGCCAGCAGTCTTACAGGTGAAGCTTTCTTT	CASSLTGEAFF
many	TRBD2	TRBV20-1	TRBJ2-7	TGCAGTGCTAGAGATTCTAGCGGGAGTGGCGAGCAGTACTTC	CSARDSSGSGEQYF
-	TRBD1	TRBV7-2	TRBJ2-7	TGTGCCAGCAGCTTAGGGGGACAGGGGGCCAGGCAGTACTTC	CASSLGGQGARQYF
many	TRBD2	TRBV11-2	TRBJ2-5	TGTGCCAGCAGCTTAGGTACAGCGGGAGGAGAGACCCAGTACTTC	CASSLGTAGGETQYF
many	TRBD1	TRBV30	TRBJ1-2	TGTGCCCTACTGGGACAGTTCTATGGCTACACCTTC	CALLGQFYGYTF